The 18 T cell receptor beta chains below come from one sample, sequenced in a study of blood T cell repertoires in COVID-19. Profiling relied on immunoSEQ multiplex PCR, and the TCRdb table lists in-frame clones only, not all of them. The sample contains 85,000 to 95,000 clones, 70% to 85% of which appear only once. Source material: peripheral blood. The receptors were gathered from a man aged 70 or older with acute or convalescent COVID-19.

This clone was seen more than once but under ten times. V gene TRBV5-1 combines with J gene TRBJ1-2; D unclear. From germline, CDR1 is SGHRS and CDR2 YFSETQ. V dropped 2 bases and J dropped 9 bases, with 11 bases sitting between them. The CDR3 runs 12 residues. The CDR3 sequence is CASSLPTESYTF. The CDR3 nucleotides read TGCGCCAGCAGCTTACCGACGGAGAGCTACACCTTC.

The rearrangement joins TRBV7-3 to TRBJ1-2; 7 nucleotides align to TRBD1. The ends lost 4 bases at V and 3 bases at J; junction bases unmatched: 8. The CDR3 extends over 15 amino acids. CDR1 and CDR2 from the germline V gene are SGHTA and FQGTGA. CDR3 loop: CASSSEGGADYGYTF. DNA of the CDR3: TGTGCCAGCAGCTCAGAAGGGGGCGCGGACTATGGCTACACCTTC.

This chain uses TRBV30 with TRBJ2-3; D is ambiguous. With 2 bases removed from V and 2 bases from J, the gap between germline ends came to 17 bases. This CDR3 contains 16 residues. Germline CDR1 GTSNPN, CDR2 SVGIG (reference sequence). CDR3 protein: CAWSTASSQNTDTQYF. For the CDR3, the DNA is TGTGCCTGGAGTACTGCTAGTTCGCAAAACACAGATACGCAGTATTTT.

The chain carries TRBV5-5 and TRBJ1-5, with D maybe TRBD1 (5 bases). From germline, CDR1 is SGHKS and CDR2 YYEKEE (reference sequence). There are 15 residues in the CDR3. The V end lost 3 bases, the J end lost 3 bases, and 13 bases lay between the germline ends. CDR3 sequence: CASSYDSLLNQPQHF. For the CDR3, the DNA is TGTGCCAGCAGCTACGACAGTCTCCTCAATCAGCCCCAGCATTTT.

The chain combines TRBV2 with TRBJ1-1, with a tentative D call TRBD1 (6 bases). The germline V gene encodes CDR1 SNHLY and CDR2 FYNNEI. The CDR3 spans 13 residues. Trimming left V 4 bases short and J 1 base short, with 7 bases between. The CDR3 loop reads CASSGGPNTEAFF. DNA of the CDR3: TGTGCCAGCAGTGGGGGGCCGAACACTGAAGCTTTCTTT.

Only a few counts were recorded for this clone. The chain recombines TRBV5-1 with TRBJ2-7, with 8 bases fitting TRBD2. Germline CDR1 SGHRS, CDR2 YFSETQ. The trim removed 5 bases at V and 1 base at J, leaving 8 bases unmatched. This CDR3 region has 15 residues. This CDR3 is CASRPSGSASYEQYF. As DNA, the CDR3 is TGCGCCAGCAGACCGAGCGGGAGTGCGTCCTACGAGCAGTACTTC. The full variable domain, its missing parts supplied by reference TRBV5-1 and TRBJ2-7, is KAGVTQTPRYLIKTRGQQVTLSCSPISGHRSVSWYQQTPGQGLQFLFEYFSETQRNKGNFPGRFSGRQFSNSRSEMNVSTLELGDSALYLCASRPSGSASYEQYFGPGTRLTVT.

This rearrangement joins TRBV5-6 to TRBJ2-6; no reliable D call. Germline V gene lookup returns CDR1 SGHDT and CDR2 YYEEEE. The CDR3 is 14 amino acids. V was trimmed by 5 bases and J by 0 bases, leaving 6 bases between them. The DNA of the CDR3 is TGTGCCAGCAGACGGAGCTCTGGGGCCAACGTCCTGACTTTC. Translation gives CASRRSSGANVLTF.

The chain couples TRBV7-2 to TRBJ2-7; tentative D call: TRBD1 (6 bases). V gave up 3 bases and J gave up 2 bases, with 8 bases separating them. The CDR3 runs to 13 residues. Germline CDR1 is SGHTA and CDR2 is FQGNSA. The CDR3 loop is CASSFGQTYEQYF. The CDR3 bases are TGTGCCAGCAGCTTTGGACAGACCTACGAGCAGTACTTC. Drawing the rest from reference TRBV7-2 and TRBJ2-7, the complete variable domain is GAGVSQSPSNKVTEKGKDVELRCDPISGHTALYWYRQSLGQGLEFLIYFQGNSAPDKSGLPSDRFSAERTGGSVSTLTIQRTQQEDSAVYLCASSFGQTYEQYFGPGTRLTVT.

V and J are TRBV11-1 and TRBJ1-1; D unresolved. Germline V CDR1 and CDR2: SGHAT, FQDESV (reference sequence). The CDR3 loop spans 13 amino acids. Between the trimmed V and J ends, which lost 5 bases and 0 bases, there was a span of 7 bases. The CDR3 region has the DNA TGTGCCAGCAGCGCCTCGGTGAACACTGAAGCTTTCTTT. Translating it yields CASSASVNTEAFF.

V usage is TRBV3-1 (or the pseudogene TRBV3-2) and J usage is TRBJ2-7; 9 bases map to TRBD2. CDR1 and CDR2 (germline): LGHDT, YNNKEL (reference sequence). CDR3 length: 15 residues. With 4 bases clipped from V and 2 bases from J, the junction kept 6 bases outside the gene matches. This chain's CDR3 is CASSRGSGSTYEQYF. The DNA of the CDR3 is TGTGCCAGCAGCCGGGGTAGCGGGAGCACCTACGAGCAGTACTTC.

This chain links TRBV21-1 with TRBJ2-7; TRBD1 reflects the table's D call only, with no check against the DNA. TRBV21-1 is noted as a pseudogene. The CDR3 loop spans 16 amino acids. The CDR3 is CASSTSRGRVPYEQYV. The CDR3 DNA is TGTGCCAGCAGCACTTCCAGGGGGCGCGTCCCCTACGAGCAGTACGTC.

This clone was detected once. The chain is built from TRBV11-2 and TRBJ1-2; perhaps TRBD1 as D (5 bases). V gave up 1 base and J gave up 8 bases, with 14 bases separating them. The CDR3 totals 14 residues. CDR1 SGHAT and CDR2 FQNNGV come from the germline V gene. The CDR3 loop reads CASSLVGGTGGYTF. The CDR3 region has the DNA TGTGCCAGCAGCTTAGTTGGCGGGACGGGCGGCTACACCTTC.

The chain recombines TRBV5-6 with TRBJ2-1; D perhaps matches TRBD2 (5 bases). The germline CDR1 and CDR2 sequences are SGHDT and YYEEEE. CDR3 length: 15 residues. The V end was cut by 2 bases, the J end by 0 bases, with 9 bases between. CDR3 coding DNA: TGTGCCAGCAGCTTTTGGGCGGGCTCCTACAATGAGCAGTTCTTC. Amino acids: CASSFWAGSYNEQFF.

This chain uses TRBV6-5 with TRBJ1-2; the match to TRBD1 covers 8 bases. CDR1 is MNHEY and CDR2 is SVGAGI in the germline V gene. Trimming took 2 bases from V and 1 from J; bases not matched to a gene: 6. This CDR3 contains 16 residues. In nucleotides, the CDR3 is TGTGCCAGCAGTTACAGCCCGGGACAGGATAACTATGGCTACACCTTC. Protein product: CASSYSPGQDNYGYTF.

This chain connects TRBV18 to TRBJ2-3, with D possibly TRBD2 on 5 matching bases. From germline, CDR1 is KGHSH and CDR2 LQKENI. The CDR3 covers 15 residues. Trimming left V 3 bases short and J 4 bases short, with 14 bases between. CDR3 sequence reads: CASSPLTPRADTQYF. The CDR3 DNA reads TGTGCCAGCTCACCCTTGACGCCGCGGGCAGATACGCAGTATTTT.

This chain uses TRBV3-1 (or the pseudogene TRBV3-2) with TRBJ2-7, with a tentative D call TRBD2 (5 bases). V lost 4 bases to trimming and J lost 1 base, with 8 bases between them. The germline V gene encodes CDR1 LGHDT and CDR2 YNNKEL (reference sequence). There are 13 residues in the CDR3. CDR3 in DNA: TGTGCCAGCAGCCCCACTAGGTCCTACGAGCAGTACTTC. This codes for CASSPTRSYEQYF.

V is TRBV7-2 and J is TRBJ2-4; TRBD1 might be the D (6 bases). Germline-derived CDR1 and CDR2 are SGHTA and FQGNSA. The germline V and J ends were trimmed by 2 bases and 7 bases, with 9 bases remaining between them. This CDR3 is 13 amino acids long. The CDR3 DNA reads TGTGCCAGCAGCTTAACAGGGTTCAACATTCAGTACTTC. As protein: CASSLTGFNIQYF.

The genes are TRBV2 and TRBJ1-1; 9 bases agree with TRBD1. Trimming cost V 6 bases and J 9 bases; bases outside gene matches: 11. CDR3 length equals 14 residues. CDR1 is SNHLY and CDR2 is FYNNEI in the germline V gene. CDR3 protein: CASRPGTGLVKAFF. CDR3 nucleotides: TGTGCCAGCAGGCCCGGGACAGGGTTAGTAAAAGCTTTCTTT.